This T cell receptor (beta chain) was identified in a study of identical twins. Points from the study as a whole: The authors drew conclusions from cross-sectional statistical analysis rather than following the same donors.

This clonotype was counted once. Its antigen is not identified. A universal primer site arose from template switching, and cDNA bore unique molecular identifiers. TCRdb processed the 5' RACE reads anew with MiXCR; each CDR3 protein has one entry. The sample has over 600,000 distinct CDR3 sequences, around 20% seen once; the top ten hold 4% to 4.5%. V dropped 4 bases and J dropped 7; count of bases not matched to a gene: 8. The CDR3 loop spans 15 amino acids. In germline, CDR1 is KGHSH, CDR2 LQKENI. Each donor was a healthy Caucasian. The same specimen was also included in a second study, on T cells expressing NK-cell markers.

This sequence was found in a woman between 18 and 29 years old in good health. The sequencing input was PBMCs. J is TRBJ2-3 and V is TRBV18, with 10 bases that match TRBD1. The CDR3 spells CASSRQGALGYTQYF. The CDR3 nucleotides are TGTGCCAGCTCACGACAGGGGGCTCTTGGATATACGCAGTATTTT.